These 14 T cell receptor beta chains were sequenced from one sample in a study of vaccination and CD4 T cells after COVID-19. Treatment defined: roughly 10-day PBMC culture with coronavirus spike peptide pools or control peptides (ViraFEST assay). One should note that the unexposed donor's CD4+ T cells were collected before the COVID-19 pandemic (2011-2018). No antigen has been assigned to these receptors. Cultured CD4+ T cell DNA was sequenced using the Oncomine TCR Beta short-read assay. The genomic DNA was obtained from cultured CD4+ T cells by extraction with the QIAamp micro DNA kit. TCRdb passed the PCR reads through MiXCR, listing each CDR3 protein once. The sample records 10,000 or so distinct CDR3 sequences, under 35% being singletons. The sequenced sample consisted of CD4+ T cells from blood, cultured in vitro. These receptors originate from a human donor in good health.

This clonotype has only a few counts. The genes are TRBV20-1 and TRBJ2-3; 9 nucleotides line up with TRBD2. The germline V gene encodes CDR1 DFQATT and CDR2 SNEGSKA (reference sequence). This CDR3 has 18 amino acids. Trimming cost V 1 base and J 4 bases; bases outside gene matches: 15. CDR3 sequence (DNA): TGCAGTGCTAGAGGTTTCTTACCGATAGCGGGAGCAGCAGATACGCAGTATTTT. Translated: CSARGFLPIAGAADTQYF.

This chain joins TRBV5-8 and TRBJ2-1; TRBD2 might be the D (5 bases). Trimming took off 5 bases at V and 10 bases at J, with 10 bases between the two ends. Germline CDR1 reads SGHTS; CDR2 reads YDEGEE. The CDR3 length is 11 residues. Written as DNA, the CDR3 is TGTGCCAGCAGACTAGGATGGGAGCAGTTCTTC. It translates to CASRLGWEQFF.

The V gene is TRBV4-3, the J gene TRBJ2-7, with D unresolved. Germline CDR1 LGHNA, CDR2 YSLEER. This CDR3 has 14 residues. V lost 0 bases to trimming and J lost 1 base, with 7 bases between them. The CDR3 DNA sequence: TGCGCCAGCAGCCAAGATTCCATATCCTACGAGCAGTACTTC. Residues: CASSQDSISYEQYF.

This rearrangement joins TRBV6-1 to TRBJ2-3, with D perhaps given as TRBD1 or TRBD2 (5 bases each). Germline-derived CDR1 and CDR2 are MNHNS and SASEGT. V gave up 8 bases and J gave up 6 bases, with 21 bases separating them. This CDR3 comprises 15 residues. CDR3 in DNA: TGTGCCAGCCGAGTGTACCCAGGGACCGACGATACGCAGTATTTT. Its protein is CASRVYPGTDDTQYF.

This clonotype has more than one count but fewer than ten. The chain employs TRBV10-3 and TRBJ2-7; no firm D call. The V end lost 0 bases, the J end lost 2 bases, and 5 bases lay between the germline ends. This CDR3 comprises 13 residues. Germline CDR1 and CDR2: ENHRY and SYGVKD. CDR3 DNA sequence: TGTGCCATCAGTGAGTCAACACCCTACGAGCAGTACTTC. Amino acids: CAISESTPYEQYF.

By share of the sample, this clonotype is large. The V gene is TRBV15, the J gene TRBJ1-1, with TRBD1 as a possible D gene (6 bases). CDR1 LNHNV and CDR2 YYDKDF come from the germline V gene (reference sequence). V dropped 0 bases and J dropped 10 bases, with 15 bases sitting between them. This CDR3 contains 14 residues. The CDR3 coding sequence is TGTGCCACCAGCAGAGAGGGGAGGGGGGGAGGAGCTTTCTTT. Encoded protein: CATSREGRGGGAFF.

Only a few counts were recorded for this clonotype. The chain recombines TRBV27 with TRBJ2-7, with D perhaps TRBD1 (5 bases). The germline V gene has CDR1 MNHEY and CDR2 SMNVEV (reference sequence). CDR3 length equals 12 residues. Trimming cost V 6 bases and J 0 bases, with 6 bases left between them. CDR3 in amino acids: CASRDNSYEQYF. The CDR3 nucleotides are TGTGCCAGCAGGGACAACTCCTACGAGCAGTACTTC.

In its sample, this clonotype was seen a few times. This rearrangement joins TRBV5-8 to TRBJ2-3; 10 bases line up with TRBD1. The CDR3 spans 14 residues. Unmatched junction bases numbered 2, after V lost 4 bases and J lost 3 bases. The germline V gene encodes CDR1 SGHTS and CDR2 YDEGEE. CDR3 DNA: TGTGCCAGCAGCGCGGGACAGGGGACAGATACGCAGTATTTT. This gives the protein CASSAGQGTDTQYF.

The V gene is TRBV30, the J gene TRBJ1-1; D remains ambiguous. The CDR3 has 11 residues. CDR1 GTSNPN and CDR2 SVGIG come from the germline V gene (reference sequence). V was trimmed by 1 base and J by 10 bases, leaving 10 bases between them. Written as DNA, the CDR3 is TGTGCCTGGAGTGAGACCTGGGGAGCTTTCTTT. Its protein is CAWSETWGAFF.

This chain uses TRBV3-1 with TRBJ1-1; D is ambiguous. The CDR3 consists of 15 residues. Germline CDR1 LGHDT, CDR2 YNNKEL (reference sequence). V was trimmed by 0 bases and J by 2 bases, leaving 10 bases between them. The DNA for the CDR3 is TGTGCCAGCAGCCAAGATCTACGGGCAAACACTGAAGCTTTCTTT. This codes for CASSQDLRANTEAFF. The complete variable domain, with remaining parts taken from reference TRBV3-1 and TRBJ1-1, reads DTAVSQTPKYLVTQMGNDKSIKCEQNLGHDTMYWYKQDSKKFLKIMFSYNNKELIINETVPNRFSPKSPDKAHLNLHINSLELGDSAVYFCASSQDLRANTEAFFGQGTRLTVV.

In its sample, this clonotype was seen a few times. The chain uses TRBV20-1 and TRBJ2-7, with D possibly matching TRBD2 (7 bases). Trimming removed 3 bases at V and 12 bases at J, with 21 bases between. The CDR3 length is 13 residues. CDR1 is DFQATT, CDR2 SNEGSKA, per germline (reference sequence). Written as DNA, the CDR3 is TGCAGTGCTAGCTGGGGGCCTAGCGGAAGTTGGTACTTC. It codes for CSASWGPSGSWYF.

J is TRBJ1-6 and V is TRBV5-1; 7 positions agree with TRBD1. Losses at the gene ends were 2 bases for V and 6 bases for J; bases not matched to a gene: 2. The CDR3 totals 14 residues. Germline assignment: CDR1 SGHRS and CDR2 YFSETQ. The CDR3 DNA follows: TGCGCCAGCAGCTTCGGGGACAGTAATTCACCCCTCCACTTT. Translating it yields CASSFGDSNSPLHF.

This clonotype was observed a handful of times. This chain uses TRBV6-1 with TRBJ2-7; 7 bases fit TRBD2. V was pared by 6 bases and J by 9 bases, with 5 bases of the junction left unmatched. CDR1 is MNHNS and CDR2 is SASEGT in the germline V gene. The length of the CDR3 is 11 residues. CDR3 region: CASSQGGGQYF. CDR3 nucleotide sequence: TGTGCCAGCAGCCAGGGCGGGGGGCAGTACTTC.

This clonotype has a handful of counts. The V and J genes are TRBV6-1 and TRBJ1-5; D is unclear. V was cut by 6 bases and J by 6 bases, with 9 bases left in between. The CDR3 is 12 amino acids. Germline V lookup: CDR1 MNHNS, CDR2 SASEGT. The CDR3 DNA follows: TGTGCCAGCAGCTCCCCGGGTCAGCCCCAGCATTTT. It specifies CASSSPGQPQHF.